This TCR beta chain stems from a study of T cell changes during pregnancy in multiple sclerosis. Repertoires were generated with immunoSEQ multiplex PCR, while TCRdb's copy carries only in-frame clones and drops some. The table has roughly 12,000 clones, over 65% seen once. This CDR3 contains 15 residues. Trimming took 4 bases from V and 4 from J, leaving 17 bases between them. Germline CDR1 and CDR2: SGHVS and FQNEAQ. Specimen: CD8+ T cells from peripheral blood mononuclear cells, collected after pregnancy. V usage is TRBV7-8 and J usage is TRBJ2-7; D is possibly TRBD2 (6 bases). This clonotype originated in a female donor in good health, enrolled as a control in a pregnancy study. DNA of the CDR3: TGTGCCAGCAGCTCCCCACTTAGCGGAGTTTACGAGCAGTACTTC. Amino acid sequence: CASSSPLSGVYEQYF.